This T cell receptor (beta chain) emerged from a study of cytomegalovirus exposure and HLA in healthy donors. Study results and caveats: Reported results showed that the classifier diagnosed cytomegalovirus status with high specificity and sensitivity. Being indistinguishable, some V segments were excluded, TRBV6-2 and TRBV6-3 among them. Analyzed later, association rates of TCRs varied across HLA loci, with DRB1 most and HLA-C fewest.

As concerns this clone: Its specificity is unknown.

The study ran its PCR with 60 Vbeta and 13 Jbeta primers. Clones were read by immunoSEQ multiplex PCR, and TCRdb kept only the in-frame ones, dropping some. Of some 150,000 clones listed, roughly 75% are singletons. Trimming pared 1 base from V and 4 bases from J, leaving 14 bases between. CDR1 is SGHRS and CDR2 is YFSETQ in the germline V gene. The CDR3 spans 15 residues. Material for sequencing was PBMCs. The clonotype was recovered from a man younger than 40 in good health and CMV-seronegative. This chain links TRBV5-1 with TRBJ1-1, with a tentative D call TRBD1 (5 bases). The chain's CDR3 is CASSLSGGDSTEAFF. The CDR3 bases are TGCGCCAGCAGCTTGTCTGGGGGGGATAGCACTGAAGCTTTCTTT.